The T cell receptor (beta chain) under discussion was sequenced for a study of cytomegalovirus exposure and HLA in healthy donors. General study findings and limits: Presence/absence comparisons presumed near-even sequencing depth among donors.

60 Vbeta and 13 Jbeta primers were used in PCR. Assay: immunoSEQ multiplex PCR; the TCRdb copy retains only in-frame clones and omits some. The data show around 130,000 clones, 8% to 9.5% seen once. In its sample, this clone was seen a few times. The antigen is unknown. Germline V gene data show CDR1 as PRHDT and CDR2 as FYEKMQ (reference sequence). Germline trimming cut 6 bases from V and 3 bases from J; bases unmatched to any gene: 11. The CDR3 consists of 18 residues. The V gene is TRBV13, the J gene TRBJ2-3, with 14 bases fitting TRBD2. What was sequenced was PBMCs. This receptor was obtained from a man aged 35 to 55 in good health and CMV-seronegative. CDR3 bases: TGTGCCAGCAGTCCCGGGACTAGCGGGGGAGTGAGAACAGATACGCAGTATTTT. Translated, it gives CASSPGTSGGVRTDTQYF.